Sequencing of this T cell receptor (beta chain) was carried out in a study of T cell responses to AZD1222 COVID-19 vaccine. Study conclusions and caveats: Vaccine-related CD4 TCRs covered spike, predominating at 160-218 and 743-854. Reportedly, nearly half the spike-specific TCRs target unmutated variant regions. Repertoires in all cases were sampled only once the peak T cell response had passed. Most donors were white British, females outnumbered males, and clonal diversity was possibly underestimated.

Profiled with immunoSEQ multiplex PCR; TCRdb holds only in-frame clones, not every one. The data show 75,000 to 100,000 clones, with roughly 88% seen just once and about 2.9% held by the top ten. As to this clone: Its antigen remains unidentified.

Germline values: CDR1 MNHEY, CDR2 SMNVEV (reference sequence). Trimming pared 3 bases from V and 0 bases from J, leaving 12 bases between. This CDR3 spans 16 amino acids. Sequenced here: peripheral blood, sampled on day 0 of AZD1222 vaccination. V usage is TRBV27 and J usage is TRBJ2-1; D uncertain. This receptor was taken from an adult in good health. CDR3 coding DNA: TGTGCCAGCAGTTTCGTTGGGCGAAACTCCTACAATGAGCAGTTCTTC. It yields the protein CASSFVGRNSYNEQFF.